This T cell receptor beta chain is from a study of shared T cell receptors in the human thymus. TCRdb keeps only in-frame clones here, not all; method: immunoSEQ multiplex PCR. Among about 660,000 clones listed, 85% to 90% were seen once. Germline loops: CDR1 SQVTM, CDR2 ANQGSEA. The V and J ends lost 4 bases and 5 bases respectively, with 12 bases between them. The CDR3 totals 12 residues. These data also formed part of another study, on human thymus T cells.

The origin of this receptor is a boy in the first two years of life with a congenital heart defect. The sample taken for sequencing was thymocytes. The chain recombines TRBV29-1 with TRBJ2-7; perhaps TRBD2 as D (6 bases). CDR3 DNA: TGCAGCGTTGCGACTAGTCTCCACGAGCAGTACTTC. Translation gives CSVATSLHEQYF.